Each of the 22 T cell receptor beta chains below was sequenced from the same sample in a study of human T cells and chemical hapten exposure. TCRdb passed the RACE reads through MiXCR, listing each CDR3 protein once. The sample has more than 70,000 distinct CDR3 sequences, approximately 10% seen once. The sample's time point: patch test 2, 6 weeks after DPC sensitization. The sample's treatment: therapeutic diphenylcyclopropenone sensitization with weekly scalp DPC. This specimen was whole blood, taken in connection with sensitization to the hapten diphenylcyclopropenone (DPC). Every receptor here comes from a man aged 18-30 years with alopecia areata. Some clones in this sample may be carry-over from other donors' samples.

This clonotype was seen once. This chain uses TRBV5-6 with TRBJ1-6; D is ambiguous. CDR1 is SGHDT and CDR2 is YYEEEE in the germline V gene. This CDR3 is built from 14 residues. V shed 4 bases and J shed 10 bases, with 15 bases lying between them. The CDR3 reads CASSIQTSISPLHF. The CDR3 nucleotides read TGTGCCAGCAGCATACAGACTTCTATATCACCCCTCCACTTT.

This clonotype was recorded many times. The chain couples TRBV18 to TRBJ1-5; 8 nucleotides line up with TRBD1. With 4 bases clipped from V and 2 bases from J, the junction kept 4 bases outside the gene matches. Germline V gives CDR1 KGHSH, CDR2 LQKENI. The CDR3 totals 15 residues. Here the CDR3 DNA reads TGTGCCAGCTCACAAGGACAGGGAGGCAATCAGCCCCAGCATTTT. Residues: CASSQGQGGNQPQHF. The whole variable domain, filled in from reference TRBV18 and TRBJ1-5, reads NAGVMQNPRHLVRRRGQEARLRCSPMKGHSHVYWYRQLPEEGLKFMVYLQKENIIDESGMPKERFSAEFPKEGPSILRIQQVVRGDSAAYFCASSQGQGGNQPQHFGDGTRLSIL.

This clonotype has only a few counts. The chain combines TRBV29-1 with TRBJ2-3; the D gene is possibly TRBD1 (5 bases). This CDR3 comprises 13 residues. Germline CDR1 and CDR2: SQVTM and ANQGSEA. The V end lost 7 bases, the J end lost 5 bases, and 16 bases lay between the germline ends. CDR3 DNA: TGCAGCGCTAGGGCAGGGCGAGGAGATACGCAGTATTTT. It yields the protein CSARAGRGDTQYF.

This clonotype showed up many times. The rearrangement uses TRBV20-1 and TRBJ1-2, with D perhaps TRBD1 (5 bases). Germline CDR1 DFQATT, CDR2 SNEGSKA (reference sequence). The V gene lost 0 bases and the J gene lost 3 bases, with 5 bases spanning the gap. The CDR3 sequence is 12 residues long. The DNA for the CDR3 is TGCAGTGCTAGAGAGGGGCACTATGGCTACACCTTC. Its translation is CSAREGHYGYTF.

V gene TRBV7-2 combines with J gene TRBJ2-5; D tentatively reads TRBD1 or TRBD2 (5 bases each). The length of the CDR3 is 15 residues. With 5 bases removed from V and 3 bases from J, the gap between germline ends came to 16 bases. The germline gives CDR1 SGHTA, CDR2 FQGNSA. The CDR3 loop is CASSKGRAWEETQYF. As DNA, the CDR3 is TGTGCCAGCAGCAAGGGGCGGGCTTGGGAAGAGACCCAGTACTTC.

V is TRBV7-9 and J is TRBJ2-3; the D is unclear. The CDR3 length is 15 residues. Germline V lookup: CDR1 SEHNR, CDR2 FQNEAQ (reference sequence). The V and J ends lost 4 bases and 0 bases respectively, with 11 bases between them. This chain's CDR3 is CASSYKRASTDTQYF. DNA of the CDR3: TGTGCCAGCAGCTATAAAAGGGCTAGCACAGATACGCAGTATTTT.

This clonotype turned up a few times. The DNA for the CDR3 is TGTGCCAGCAGCCCATCCGGGACAGAAGCCAAAAACATTCAGTACTTC. Residues: CASSPSGTEAKNIQYF. The chain combines TRBV11-2 with TRBJ2-4, with 7 bases identical to TRBD1. Germline V CDR1 and CDR2: SGHAT, FQNNGV. The CDR3 extends over 16 amino acids. V gave up 5 bases and J gave up 0 bases; unmatched junction bases: 7. The full variable domain, completed using reference TRBV11-2 and TRBJ2-4, is EAGVAQSPRYKIIEKRQSVAFWCNPISGHATLYWYQQILGQGPKLLIQFQNNGVVDDSQLPKDRFSAERLKGVDSTLKIQPAKLEDSAVYLCASSPSGTEAKNIQYFGAGTRLSVL.

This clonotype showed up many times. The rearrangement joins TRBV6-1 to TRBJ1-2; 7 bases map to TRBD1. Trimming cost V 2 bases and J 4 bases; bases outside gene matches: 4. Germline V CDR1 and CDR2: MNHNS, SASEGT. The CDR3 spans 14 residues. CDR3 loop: CASSESGGSYGYTF. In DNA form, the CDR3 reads TGTGCCAGCAGTGAATCAGGGGGTAGCTATGGCTACACCTTC.

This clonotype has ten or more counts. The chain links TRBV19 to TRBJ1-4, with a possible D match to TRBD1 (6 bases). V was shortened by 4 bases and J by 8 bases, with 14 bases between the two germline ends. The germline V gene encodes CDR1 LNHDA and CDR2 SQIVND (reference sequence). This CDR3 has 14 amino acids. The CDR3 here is CASSNGGWGEKLFF. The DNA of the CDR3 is TGTGCCAGTAGTAACGGGGGCTGGGGCGAAAAACTGTTTTTT.

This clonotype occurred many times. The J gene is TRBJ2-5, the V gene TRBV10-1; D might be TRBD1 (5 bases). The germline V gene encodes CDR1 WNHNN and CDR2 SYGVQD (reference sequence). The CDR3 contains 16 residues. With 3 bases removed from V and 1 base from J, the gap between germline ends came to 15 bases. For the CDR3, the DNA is TGCGCCAGCAGTGACCCCCTACAGGATGTCCAAGAGACCCAGTACTTC. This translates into CASSDPLQDVQETQYF.

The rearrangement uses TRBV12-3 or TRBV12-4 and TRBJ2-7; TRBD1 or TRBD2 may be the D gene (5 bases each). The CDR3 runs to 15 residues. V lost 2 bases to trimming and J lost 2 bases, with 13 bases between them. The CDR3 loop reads CASSLRGDSAYEQYF. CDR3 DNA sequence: TGTGCCAGCAGTTTAAGGGGAGACTCAGCCTACGAGCAGTACTTC.

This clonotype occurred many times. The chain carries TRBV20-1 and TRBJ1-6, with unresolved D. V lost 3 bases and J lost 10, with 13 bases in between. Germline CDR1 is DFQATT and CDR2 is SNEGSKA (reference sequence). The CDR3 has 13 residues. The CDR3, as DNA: TGCAGTGCTAGGCCCGGCAGATTCTCACCCCTCCACTTT. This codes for CSARPGRFSPLHF.

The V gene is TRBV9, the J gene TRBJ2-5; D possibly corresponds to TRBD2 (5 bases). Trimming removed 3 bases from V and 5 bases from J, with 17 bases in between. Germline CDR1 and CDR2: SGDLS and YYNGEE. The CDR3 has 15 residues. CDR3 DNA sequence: TGTGCCAGCAGCGAAGAGGGCACCCTGAGGGAGACCCAGTACTTC. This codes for CASSEEGTLRETQYF.

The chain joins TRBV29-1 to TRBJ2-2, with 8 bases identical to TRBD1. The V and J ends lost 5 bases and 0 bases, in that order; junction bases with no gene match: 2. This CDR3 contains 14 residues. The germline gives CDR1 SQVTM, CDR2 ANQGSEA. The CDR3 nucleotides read TGCAGCGTTACGGGACAGGCGAACACCGGGGAGCTGTTTTTT. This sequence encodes CSVTGQANTGELFF.

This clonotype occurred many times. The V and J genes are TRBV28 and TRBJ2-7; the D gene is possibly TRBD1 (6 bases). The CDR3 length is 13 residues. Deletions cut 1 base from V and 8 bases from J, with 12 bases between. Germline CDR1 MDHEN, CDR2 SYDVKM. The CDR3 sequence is CASSLSRQVQQYF. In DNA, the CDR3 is TGTGCCAGCAGTTTATCACGACAGGTCCAGCAGTACTTC.

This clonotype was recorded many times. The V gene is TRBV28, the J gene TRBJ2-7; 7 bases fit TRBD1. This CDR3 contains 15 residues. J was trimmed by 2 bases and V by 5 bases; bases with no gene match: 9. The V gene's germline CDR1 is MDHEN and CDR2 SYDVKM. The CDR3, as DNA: TGTGCCAGCAGTCCGGGGACAGCGACAGCCTACGAGCAGTACTTC. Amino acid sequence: CASSPGTATAYEQYF.

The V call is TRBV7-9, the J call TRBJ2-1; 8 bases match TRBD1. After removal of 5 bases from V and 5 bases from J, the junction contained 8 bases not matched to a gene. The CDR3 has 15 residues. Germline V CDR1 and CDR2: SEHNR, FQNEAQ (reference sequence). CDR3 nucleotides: TGTGCCAGCAGCCTTGGACAGGGACTGGACAATGAGCAGTTCTTC. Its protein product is CASSLGQGLDNEQFF.

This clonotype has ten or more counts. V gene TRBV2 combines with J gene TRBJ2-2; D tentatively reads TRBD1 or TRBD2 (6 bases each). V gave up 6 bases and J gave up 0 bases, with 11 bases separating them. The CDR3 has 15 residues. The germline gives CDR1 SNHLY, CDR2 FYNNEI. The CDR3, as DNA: TGTGCCAGCAGGAGGGGGGCGTCGAACACCGGGGAGCTGTTTTTT. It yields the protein CASRRGASNTGELFF.

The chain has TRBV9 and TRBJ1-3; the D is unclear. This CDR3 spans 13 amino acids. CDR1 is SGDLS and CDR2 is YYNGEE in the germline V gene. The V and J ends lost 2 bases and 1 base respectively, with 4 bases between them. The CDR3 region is CASSVASGNTIYF. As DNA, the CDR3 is TGTGCCAGCAGCGTGGCATCTGGAAACACCATATATTTT.

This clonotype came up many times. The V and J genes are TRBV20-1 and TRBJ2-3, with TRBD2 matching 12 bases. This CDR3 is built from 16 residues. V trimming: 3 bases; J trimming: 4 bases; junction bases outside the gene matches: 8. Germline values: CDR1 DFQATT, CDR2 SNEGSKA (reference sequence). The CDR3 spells CSARTPLAGGADTQYF. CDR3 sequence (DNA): TGCAGTGCTAGGACCCCTCTAGCGGGGGGGGCAGATACGCAGTATTTT.

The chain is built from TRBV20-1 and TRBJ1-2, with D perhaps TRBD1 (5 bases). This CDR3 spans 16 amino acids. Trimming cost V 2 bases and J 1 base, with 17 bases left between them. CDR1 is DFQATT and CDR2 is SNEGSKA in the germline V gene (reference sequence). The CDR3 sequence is CSARKPETARNYGYTF. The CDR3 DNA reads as TGCAGTGCTAGAAAACCCGAGACAGCACGTAACTATGGCTACACCTTC.

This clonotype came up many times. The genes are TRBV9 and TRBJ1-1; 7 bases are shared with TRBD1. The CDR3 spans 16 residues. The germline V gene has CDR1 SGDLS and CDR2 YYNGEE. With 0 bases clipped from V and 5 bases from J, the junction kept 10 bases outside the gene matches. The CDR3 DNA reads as TGTGCCAGCAGCGTAGTAAAGGGGGCGGGTGAGACTGAAGCTTTCTTT. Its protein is CASSVVKGAGETEAFF.